This T cell receptor (beta chain) was recovered during a study of control samples from healthy donors and cancer patients. This clone has only one observation. This CDR3 has 16 residues. J was trimmed by 5 bases and V by 0 bases; bases with no gene match: 7. The germline CDR1 and CDR2 sequences are SGDLS and YYNGEE. This table comes from immunoSEQ multiplex PCR, and its TCRdb copy is limited to in-frame clones, with some not included. The sample lists 95,000 to 150,000 clones; around 89% were seen once. The chain is built from TRBV9 and TRBJ2-3, with TRBD2 matching over 9 bases. Input material: blood. This sequence originates from a man aged 50 to 59 in good health. The CDR3 DNA follows: TGTGCCAGCAGCGTAGGAGGCGGGGGGGCCGGAGATACGCAGTATTTT. This encodes CASSVGGGGAGDTQYF.